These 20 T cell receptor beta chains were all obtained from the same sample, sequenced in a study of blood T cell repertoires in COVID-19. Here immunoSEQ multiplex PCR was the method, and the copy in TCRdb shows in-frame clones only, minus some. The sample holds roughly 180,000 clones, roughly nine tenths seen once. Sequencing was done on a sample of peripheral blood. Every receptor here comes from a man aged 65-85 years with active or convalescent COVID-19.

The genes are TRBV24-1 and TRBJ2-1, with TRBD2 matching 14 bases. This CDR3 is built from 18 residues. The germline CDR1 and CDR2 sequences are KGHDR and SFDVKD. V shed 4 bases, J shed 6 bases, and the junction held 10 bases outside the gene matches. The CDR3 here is CATSEPGTSGRRRNEQFF. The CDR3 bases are TGTGCCACCAGTGAACCCGGGACTAGCGGGAGAAGGCGCAATGAGCAGTTCTTC.

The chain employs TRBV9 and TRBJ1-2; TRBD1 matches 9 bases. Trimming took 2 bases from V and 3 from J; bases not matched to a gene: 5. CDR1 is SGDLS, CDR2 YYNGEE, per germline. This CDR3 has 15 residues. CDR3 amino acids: CASSVAQGAYYGYTF. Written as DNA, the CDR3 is TGTGCCAGCAGCGTGGCACAGGGGGCTTACTATGGCTACACCTTC.

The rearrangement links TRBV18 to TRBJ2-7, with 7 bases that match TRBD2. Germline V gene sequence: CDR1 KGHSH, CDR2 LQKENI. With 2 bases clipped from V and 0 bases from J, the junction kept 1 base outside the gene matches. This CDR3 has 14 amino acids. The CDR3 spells CASSPGTTSYEQYF. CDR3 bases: TGTGCCAGCTCACCAGGGACTACCTCCTACGAGCAGTACTTC. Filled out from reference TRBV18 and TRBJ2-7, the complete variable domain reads NAGVMQNPRHLVRRRGQEARLRCSPMKGHSHVYWYRQLPEEGLKFMVYLQKENIIDESGMPKERFSAEFPKEGPSILRIQQVVRGDSAAYFCASSPGTTSYEQYFGPGTRLTVT.

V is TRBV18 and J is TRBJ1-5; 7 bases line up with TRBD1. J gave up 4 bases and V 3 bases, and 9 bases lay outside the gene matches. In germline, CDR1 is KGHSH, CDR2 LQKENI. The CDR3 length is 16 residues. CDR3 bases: TGTGCCAGCTCACCGTACGGGACAGAAAAAAATCAGCCCCAGCATTTT. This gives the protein CASSPYGTEKNQPQHF.

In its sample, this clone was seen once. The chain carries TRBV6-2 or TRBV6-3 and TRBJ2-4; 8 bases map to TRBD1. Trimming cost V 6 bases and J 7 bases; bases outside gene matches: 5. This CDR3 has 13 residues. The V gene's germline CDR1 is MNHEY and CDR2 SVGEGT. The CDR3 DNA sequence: TGTGCCAGCAGCCGGACAGGGACTAACATTCAGTACTTC. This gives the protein CASSRTGTNIQYF.

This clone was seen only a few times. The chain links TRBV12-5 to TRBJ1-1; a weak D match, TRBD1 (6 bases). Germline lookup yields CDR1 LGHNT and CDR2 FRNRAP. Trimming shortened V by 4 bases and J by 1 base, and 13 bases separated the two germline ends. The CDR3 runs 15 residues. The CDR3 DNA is TGTGCTAGTGGTTCCTACAGGGCGGAGAACACTGAAGCTTTCTTT. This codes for CASGSYRAENTEAFF.

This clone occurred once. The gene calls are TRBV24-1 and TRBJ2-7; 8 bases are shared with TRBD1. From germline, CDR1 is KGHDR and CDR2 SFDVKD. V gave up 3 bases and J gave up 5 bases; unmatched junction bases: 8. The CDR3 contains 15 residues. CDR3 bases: TGTGCCACCAGTGATCCCGGACAGGGTGGGGACGAGCAGTACTTC. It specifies CATSDPGQGGDEQYF.

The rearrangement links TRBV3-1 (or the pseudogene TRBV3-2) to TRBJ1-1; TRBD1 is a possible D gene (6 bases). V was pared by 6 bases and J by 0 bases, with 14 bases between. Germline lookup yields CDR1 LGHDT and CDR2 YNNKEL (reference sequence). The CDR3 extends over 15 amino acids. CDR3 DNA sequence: TGTGCCAGCAGACCTAGGGGGAGCATGAACACTGAAGCTTTCTTT. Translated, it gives CASRPRGSMNTEAFF.

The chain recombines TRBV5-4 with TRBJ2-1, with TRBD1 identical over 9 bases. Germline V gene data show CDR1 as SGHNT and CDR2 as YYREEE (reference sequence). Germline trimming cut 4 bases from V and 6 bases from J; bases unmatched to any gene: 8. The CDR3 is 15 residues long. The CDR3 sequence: CASSIRDRAINEQFF. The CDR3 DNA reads TGTGCCAGCAGCATCCGGGACAGGGCAATCAATGAGCAGTTCTTC.

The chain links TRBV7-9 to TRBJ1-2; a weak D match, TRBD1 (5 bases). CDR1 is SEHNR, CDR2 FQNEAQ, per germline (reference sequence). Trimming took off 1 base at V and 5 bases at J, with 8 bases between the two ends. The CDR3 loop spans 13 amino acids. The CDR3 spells CASSLEGRYGYTF. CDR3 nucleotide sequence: TGTGCCAGCAGCTTAGAGGGGAGGTATGGCTACACCTTC.

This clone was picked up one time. The CDR3 is CASSPPGQGGNQPQHF. CDR3 coding DNA: TGTGCCAGCAGTCCCCCGGGACAGGGAGGCAATCAGCCCCAGCATTTT. This chain links TRBV27 with TRBJ1-5; 9 nucleotides line up with TRBD1. Germline V gives CDR1 MNHEY, CDR2 SMNVEV (reference sequence). CDR3 size: 16 residues. The ends lost 5 bases at V and 2 bases at J; junction bases unmatched: 7.

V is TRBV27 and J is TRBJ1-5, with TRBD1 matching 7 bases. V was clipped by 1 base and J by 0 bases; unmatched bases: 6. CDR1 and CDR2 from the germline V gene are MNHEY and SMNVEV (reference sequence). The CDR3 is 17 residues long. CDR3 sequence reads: CASSLFGTDYSNQPQHF. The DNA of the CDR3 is TGTGCCAGCAGTTTATTTGGGACAGACTATAGCAATCAGCCCCAGCATTTT.

The CDR3 DNA follows: TGTGCCAGCAGCATGATTAGCGGGGGAGAGACCCAGTACTTC. Amino acid sequence: CASSMISGGETQYF. The chain joins TRBV5-6 to TRBJ2-5; 9 bases agree with TRBD2. Germline loops: CDR1 SGHDT, CDR2 YYEEEE. The CDR3 contains 14 residues. With V trimmed by 4 bases and J by 4 bases, 5 bases remained unmatched.

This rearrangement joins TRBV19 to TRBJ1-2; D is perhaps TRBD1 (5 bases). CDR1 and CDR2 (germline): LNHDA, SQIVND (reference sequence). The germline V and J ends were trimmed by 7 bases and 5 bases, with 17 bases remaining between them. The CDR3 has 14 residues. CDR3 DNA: TGTGCCAGTATGGGGCTGACGCGACAGTATGGCTACACCTTC. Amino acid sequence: CASMGLTRQYGYTF.

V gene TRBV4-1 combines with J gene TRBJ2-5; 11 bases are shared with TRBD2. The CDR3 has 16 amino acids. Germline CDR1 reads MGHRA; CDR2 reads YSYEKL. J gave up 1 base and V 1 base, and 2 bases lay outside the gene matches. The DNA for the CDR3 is TGCGCCAGCAGCCAAGGACTAGCGGGACCCCAAGAGACCCAGTACTTC. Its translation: CASSQGLAGPQETQYF.

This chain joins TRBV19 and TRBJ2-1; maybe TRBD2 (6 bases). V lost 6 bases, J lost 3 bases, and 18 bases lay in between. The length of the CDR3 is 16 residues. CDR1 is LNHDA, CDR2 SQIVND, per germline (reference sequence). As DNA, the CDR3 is TGTGCCAGTAGCCCCTCCGCGGGAAACCTCTACAATGAGCAGTTCTTC. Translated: CASSPSAGNLYNEQFF.

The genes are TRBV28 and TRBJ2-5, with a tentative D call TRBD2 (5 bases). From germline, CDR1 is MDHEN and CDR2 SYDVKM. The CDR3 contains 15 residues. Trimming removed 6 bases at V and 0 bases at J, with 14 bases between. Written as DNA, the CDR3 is TGTGCCAGCAGCGGGATCCCTAAGTACCAAGAGACCCAGTACTTC. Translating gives CASSGIPKYQETQYF.

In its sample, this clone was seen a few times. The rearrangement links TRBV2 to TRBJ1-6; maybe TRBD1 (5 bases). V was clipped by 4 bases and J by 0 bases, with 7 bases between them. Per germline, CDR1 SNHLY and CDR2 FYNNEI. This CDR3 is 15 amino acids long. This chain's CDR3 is CASSAGGSYNSPLHF. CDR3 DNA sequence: TGTGCCAGCAGTGCGGGGGGCTCCTATAATTCACCCCTCCACTTT.

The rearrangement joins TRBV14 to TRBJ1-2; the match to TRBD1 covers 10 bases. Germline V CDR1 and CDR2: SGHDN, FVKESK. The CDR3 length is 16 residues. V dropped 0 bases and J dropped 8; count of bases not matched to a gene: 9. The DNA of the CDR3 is TGTGCCAGCAGCCAAGAAATCCGGACAGGGGGAGGAGGCTACACCTTC. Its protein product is CASSQEIRTGGGGYTF.

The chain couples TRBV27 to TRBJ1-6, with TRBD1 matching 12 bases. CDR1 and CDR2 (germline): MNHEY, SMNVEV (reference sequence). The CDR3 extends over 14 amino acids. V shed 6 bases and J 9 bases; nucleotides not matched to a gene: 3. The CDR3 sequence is CASRRDRGLSPLHF. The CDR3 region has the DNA TGTGCCAGCAGGCGGGACAGGGGGCTTTCACCCCTCCACTTT.